Shown below are 9 T cell receptor beta chains from a single sample sequenced in a study of shared clonotypes between healthy human individuals. Data came from immunoSEQ multiplex PCR; TCRdb stores just in-frame clones and leaves some out. The data show nearly 500,000 clones, around 78% seen once. The sequenced material came from PBMCs. Every receptor here comes from a woman aged 40-49 years in good health. Some clones in this sample may be carry-over from other donors' samples.

The V call is TRBV19, the J call TRBJ1-1, with a tentative D call TRBD1 (6 bases). This CDR3 has 13 residues. The V and J ends lost 3 bases and 6 bases respectively, with 11 bases between them. The germline CDR1 and CDR2 sequences are LNHDA and SQIVND (reference sequence). In DNA form, the CDR3 reads TGTGCCAGTAGTATGAACAGGGATGCTGAAGCTTTCTTT. Translated: CASSMNRDAEAFF.

The rearrangement uses TRBV11-1 and TRBJ1-2; 7 bases line up with TRBD1. Trimming took 4 bases from V and 6 from J; bases not matched to a gene: 14. The CDR3 runs 16 residues. Germline V gene lookup returns CDR1 SGHAT and CDR2 FQDESV (reference sequence). CDR3 DNA sequence: TGTGCCAGCAGCTCCGCGGCGACAGGGCAATTTGATGGCTACACCTTC. Protein product: CASSSAATGQFDGYTF. The full variable domain, completed using reference TRBV11-1 and TRBJ1-2, is EAEVAQSPRYKITEKSQAVAFWCDPISGHATLYWYRQILGQGPELLVQFQDESVVDDSQLPKDRFSAERLKGVDSTLKIQPAELGDSAMYLCASSSAATGQFDGYTFGSGTRLTVV.

The chain carries TRBV11-3 and TRBJ2-7; D remains ambiguous. Germline V CDR1 and CDR2: SGHNT, YENEEA. The germline V and J ends were trimmed by 2 bases and 3 bases, with 8 bases remaining between them. This CDR3 contains 13 residues. CDR3 loop: CASSLRGNYEQYF. The CDR3 nucleotides are TGTGCCAGCAGCTTACGCGGTAACTACGAGCAGTACTTC.

J is TRBJ2-5 and V is TRBV5-1; possible D gene TRBD1, 5 bases. V lost 3 bases and J 1 base, leaving 10 bases between the germline ends. CDR3 length: 14 residues. Germline V gene sequence: CDR1 SGHRS, CDR2 YFSETQ. CDR3 sequence: CASSYWTSQETQYF. The CDR3 nucleotides are TGCGCCAGCAGCTACTGGACAAGCCAAGAGACCCAGTACTTC.

The V gene is TRBV7-2, the J gene TRBJ1-2; perhaps TRBD1 as D (6 bases). V was shortened by 0 bases and J by 5 bases, with 16 bases between the two germline ends. The CDR3 runs to 16 residues. Germline CDR1 reads SGHTA; CDR2 reads FQGNSA. CDR3 nucleotide sequence: TGTGCCAGCAGCTTAGCAAGGGGGGCGGAGGTTTATGGCTACACCTTC. This sequence encodes CASSLARGAEVYGYTF.

Here the CDR3 DNA reads TGCGCCAGCAGCTTGGGTCAGACTAGCGGGATAGGGCAGTACTTC. The encoded protein is CASSLGQTSGIGQYF. The chain carries TRBV5-1 and TRBJ2-7, with 11 positions matching TRBD2. The junction had 8 bases not matched to a gene; V was cut back by 0 bases and J by 9 bases. Per the germline V gene, CDR1 is SGHRS and CDR2 is YFSETQ. CDR3 length equals 15 residues.

This clone was seen a handful of times. The genes are TRBV7-9 and TRBJ2-1, with 13 positions matching TRBD2. V shed 5 bases and J 8 bases; nucleotides not matched to a gene: 6. This CDR3 is 15 amino acids long. Germline V gives CDR1 SEHNR, CDR2 FQNEAQ (reference sequence). The CDR3 coding sequence is TGTGCCAGCAGCCAGACTAGCGGGAGGTTGGATGAGCAGTTCTTC. Amino acids: CASSQTSGRLDEQFF.

This clone was counted a single time. The chain carries TRBV7-2 and TRBJ1-2; maybe TRBD1 (5 bases). Germline V lookup: CDR1 SGHTA, CDR2 FQGNSA. V was trimmed by 1 base and J by 6 bases, leaving 15 bases between them. This CDR3 region has 15 residues. CDR3 residues: CASSLDSGSLDGYTF. CDR3 nucleotides: TGTGCCAGCAGCTTAGATTCAGGGTCCCTGGATGGCTACACCTTC.

This rearrangement joins TRBV10-3 to TRBJ2-5; D is ambiguous. Germline lookup yields CDR1 ENHRY and CDR2 SYGVKD. The CDR3 runs 13 residues. The V end was cut by 4 bases, the J end by 5 bases, with 11 bases between. The CDR3 sequence is CAISVNNGETQYF. The CDR3 DNA reads TGTGCCATCAGTGTTAACAACGGGGAGACCCAGTACTTC.